This passage covers 8 T cell receptor beta chains from one sample sequenced in a study of regulatory T cells in long-lasting Graves disease. Time point given: newly diagnosed GD, antithyroid drugs for less than 3 months. The TCR library was made from RNA extracted from PBMCs. Building of the TCR beta libraries involved iRepertoire HTBI primers and Arm-PCR of CDR3 regions. One entry per CDR3 protein, called by TCRdb with MiXCR from the multiplex PCR reads. The sample lists 450,000 to 650,000 distinct CDR3 sequences, about 16% occurring once. The same data also went into a second study, on T cells in Graves' hyperthyroidism and ophthalmopathy.

Source: peripheral blood mononuclear cells (PBMCs), taken at new diagnosis, from a patient treated with antithyroid drugs. The receptors derive from a woman aged 35-65 years with Graves disease.

The V gene is TRBV3-1, the J gene TRBJ1-4; D remains unclear. With 2 bases removed from V and 0 bases from J, the gap between germline ends came to 4 bases. This CDR3 has 14 amino acids. Germline-derived CDR1 and CDR2 are LGHDT and YNNKEL (reference sequence). In nucleotides, the CDR3 is TGTGCCAGCAGCCAATTTACAACTAATGAAAAACTGTTTTTT. This encodes CASSQFTTNEKLFF.

This clonotype occurred many times. For the CDR3, the DNA is TGTGCCAGCAGTGAACAGGGTGTGGGCACTGAAGCTTTCTTT. It encodes CASSEQGVGTEAFF. This chain joins TRBV2 and TRBJ1-1, with a possible D match to TRBD1 (5 bases). V lost 2 bases and J lost 4, with 11 bases in between. This CDR3 is 14 amino acids long. CDR1 is SNHLY and CDR2 is FYNNEI in the germline V gene. Drawing the rest from reference TRBV2 and TRBJ1-1, the complete variable domain is EPEVTQTPSHQVTQMGQEVILRCVPISNHLYFYWYRQILGQKVEFLVSFYNNEISEKSEIFDDQFSVERPDGSNFTLKIRSTKLEDSAMYFCASSEQGVGTEAFFGQGTRLTVV.

This clonotype was counted a few times. V usage is TRBV7-9 and J usage is TRBJ1-4; D not certain. Looked up from germline, CDR1 is SEHNR and CDR2 is FQNEAQ (reference sequence). There are 16 residues in the CDR3. V lost 2 bases, J lost 4 bases, and 14 bases lay in between. CDR3 in DNA: TGTGCCAGCAGCTTAATGGTTCAGCAGCATAATGAAAAACTGTTTTTT. Its translation is CASSLMVQQHNEKLFF.

This clonotype was picked up a small number of times. The chain carries TRBV12-3 or TRBV12-4 and TRBJ1-2; 8 nucleotides match TRBD1. CDR3 size: 15 residues. J was trimmed by 10 bases and V by 7 bases; bases with no gene match: 17. The CDR3 nucleotides are TGTGCCAGCAATCTGGGGCCAGGGGGCGCGTACGACTACACCTTC. Translation gives CASNLGPGGAYDYTF.

In this sample, this clonotype turned up many times. The gene calls are TRBV3-1 and TRBJ2-4, with D perhaps matching TRBD2 (5 bases). V shed 3 bases and J shed 1 base, with 19 bases lying between them. The germline V gene encodes CDR1 LGHDT and CDR2 YNNKEL (reference sequence). CDR3 length: 18 residues. The CDR3 region has the DNA TGTGCCAGCAGCCAGAGAGTAGAAGGGCGCGGGGCCAAAAACATTCAGTACTTC. It specifies CASSQRVEGRGAKNIQYF. Supplemented by reference TRBV3-1 and TRBJ2-4, the full variable domain reads DTAVSQTPKYLVTQMGNDKSIKCEQNLGHDTMYWYKQDSKKFLKIMFSYNNKELIINETVPNRFSPKSPDKAHLNLHINSLELGDSAVYFCASSQRVEGRGAKNIQYFGAGTRLSVL.

This clonotype was found a few times. The chain recombines TRBV28 with TRBJ2-4; perhaps TRBD1 as D (6 bases). V lost 2 bases to trimming and J lost 3 bases, with 20 bases between them. CDR1 is MDHEN and CDR2 is SYDVKM in the germline V gene. The CDR3 runs 18 residues. CDR3 DNA sequence: TGTGCCAGCAGTTTAGGGGGCGCGGATAGTCTTGACAAAAACATTCAGTACTTC. Its translation: CASSLGGADSLDKNIQYF.

This clonotype was counted between two and nine times. Just one base apart from a much larger clone, this may be a read error. The chain joins TRBV11-2 to TRBJ1-2; 8 bases line up with TRBD1. CDR1 SGHAT and CDR2 FQNNGV come from the germline V gene. The CDR3 sequence is 13 residues long. V lost 5 bases and J lost 8; bases outside the gene matches: 7. In DNA, the CDR3 is TGTGCCAGCAGCCAAGACAGGGGTAAGGGCTACACCTTC. Translating gives CASSQDRGKGYTF.

This clonotype was seen at least ten times. The J gene is TRBJ2-2, the V gene TRBV7-9; D possibly corresponds to TRBD1 (5 bases). V was shortened by 11 bases and J by 5 bases, with 12 bases between the two germline ends. CDR1 is SEHNR, CDR2 FQNEAQ, per germline (reference sequence). This CDR3 has 12 amino acids. The CDR3 sequence: CAFPRETGELFF. The CDR3 DNA is TGTGCCTTCCCCAGGGAAACCGGGGAGCTGTTTTTT. Filled out from reference TRBV7-9 and TRBJ2-2, the complete variable domain reads DTGVSQNPRHKITKRGQNVTFRCDPISEHNRLYWYRQTLGQGPEFLTYFQNEAQLEKSRLLSDRFSAERPKGSFSTLEIQRTEQGDSAMYLCAFPRETGELFFGEGSRLTVL.